A single sample is the source of the 16 T cell receptor beta chains below, sequenced in a study of Graves' ophthalmopathy and Graves' hyperthyroidism. Amplified material comprised TCR beta CDR3 regions derived from RNA transcripts. Amplification began with first-round RT-PCR using HTBI primers, then second-round multiplex PCR was performed. TCRdb redid the calling of the multiplex PCR reads with MiXCR, one entry per CDR3 protein. The repertoire holds nearly 400,000 distinct CDR3 sequences, with approximately 16% as singletons. What was sequenced was peripheral blood. These receptors originate from a woman in her late teens or twenties with Graves' ophthalmopathy.

At least ten counts were recorded for this clonotype. The chain combines TRBV6-2 or TRBV6-3 with TRBJ1-1; D is perhaps TRBD1 (6 bases). In germline, CDR1 is MNHEY, CDR2 SVGEGT. V lost 7 bases, J lost 2 bases, and 14 bases lay in between. The CDR3 totals 14 residues. CDR3 in amino acids: CASTRGRGNTEAFF. Here the CDR3 DNA reads TGTGCCAGCACCAGGGGCAGGGGAAACACTGAAGCTTTCTTT.

The J gene is TRBJ2-7, the V gene TRBV15; perhaps TRBD2 as D (5 bases). Germline lookup yields CDR1 LNHNV and CDR2 YYDKDF (reference sequence). Trimming took off 5 bases at V and 2 bases at J, with 10 bases between the two ends. This CDR3 is built from 13 residues. CDR3 bases: TGTGCCACCAGCGCGGGCCAGGCCTACGAGCAGTACTTC. Protein: CATSAGQAYEQYF.

This clonotype has at least ten counts. V usage is TRBV10-3 and J usage is TRBJ2-7; D not certain. The V gene's germline CDR1 is ENHRY and CDR2 SYGVKD. V lost 2 bases and J 0 bases, leaving 8 bases between the germline ends. The CDR3 has 14 amino acids. CDR3 amino acids: CAISESRDSYEQYF. The DNA for the CDR3 is TGTGCCATCAGTGAGAGTAGGGACTCCTACGAGCAGTACTTC.

This clonotype was observed at least ten times. V is TRBV28 and J is TRBJ2-7; D is undetermined. V lost 2 bases, J lost 7 bases, and 12 bases lay in between. Germline CDR1 reads MDHEN; CDR2 reads SYDVKM. The CDR3 is 13 amino acids. Here the CDR3 reads CASSLPALREQYF. The CDR3 coding sequence is TGTGCCAGCAGTTTACCTGCGTTGAGAGAGCAGTACTTC.

The V and J genes are TRBV19 and TRBJ2-6; no firm D call. The CDR3 is 16 amino acids. The germline CDR1 and CDR2 sequences are LNHDA and SQIVND (reference sequence). Deletions cut 3 bases from V and 1 base from J, with 10 bases between. The CDR3 loop reads CASSIGRASGANVLTF. Here the CDR3 DNA reads TGTGCCAGTAGTATTGGTCGAGCTTCTGGGGCCAACGTCCTGACTTTC.

This clonotype was seen repeatedly, ten times or more. V usage is TRBV6-1 and J usage is TRBJ1-1; D may be TRBD1 (6 bases). Germline V gives CDR1 MNHNS, CDR2 SASEGT. The CDR3 length is 16 residues. V was shortened by 6 bases and J by 3 bases, with 20 bases between the two germline ends. CDR3 bases: TGTGCCAGCAGCCCGGGACCGAGGGGGGTGTACACTGAAGCTTTCTTT. The encoded protein is CASSPGPRGVYTEAFF.

This clonotype was recorded at least ten times. The J gene is TRBJ1-2, the V gene TRBV6-2 or TRBV6-3; TRBD1 is a possible D gene (5 bases). CDR1 MNHEY and CDR2 SVGEGT come from the germline V gene. This CDR3 region has 14 residues. The V end lost 5 bases, the J end lost 6 bases, and 16 bases lay between the germline ends. Here the CDR3 reads CASSRGTPGDGYTF. The CDR3 nucleotides are TGTGCCAGCAGTAGAGGGACCCCAGGAGATGGCTACACCTTC.

This clonotype was recorded at least ten times. The chain combines TRBV11-2 with TRBJ2-7; 7 bases are a match to TRBD2. J lost 0 bases, V lost 3 bases, and 14 bases had no gene match. Germline CDR1 and CDR2: SGHAT and FQNNGV. The CDR3 runs 18 residues. The CDR3 spells CASSFGGRLPSTSYEQYF. The CDR3, as DNA: TGTGCCAGCAGCTTCGGCGGGAGACTCCCCTCCACCTCCTACGAGCAGTACTTC.

V gene TRBV27 combines with J gene TRBJ1-1; D remains ambiguous. The ends were cut back, 5 bases at V and 1 base at J, with 11 bases in the middle. CDR3 length: 14 amino acids. The germline gives CDR1 MNHEY, CDR2 SMNVEV (reference sequence). CDR3 residues: CASSPSRKNTEAFF. The CDR3 DNA is TGTGCCAGCAGTCCGTCCCGGAAGAACACTGAAGCTTTCTTT.

The table lists this clonotype with many counts. This sequence joins TRBV12-3 or TRBV12-4 and TRBJ2-5; 11 positions match TRBD2. The CDR3 is made up of 17 amino acids. Unmatched junction bases numbered 10, after V lost 2 bases and J lost 5 bases. CDR3 sequence: CASSLRLAGGLRETQYF. The CDR3, as DNA: TGTGCCAGCAGTTTACGGCTAGCGGGAGGATTGAGGGAGACCCAGTACTTC.

There are many counts of this clonotype. This may be a read error, as it is one base from a much larger clone. V usage is TRBV7-2 and J usage is TRBJ2-7; D is perhaps TRBD1 or TRBD2 (5 bases each). Germline CDR1 reads SGHTA; CDR2 reads FQGNSA. V was cut by 4 bases and J by 3 bases, with 19 bases left in between. CDR3 length equals 16 residues. The CDR3, as DNA: TGTGCCAGCAGCTCTCCTCCCGGGGCAGTTTTCTACGAGCAGTACTTC. Its protein product is CASSSPPGAVFYEQYF.

This CDR3 is CASSWAQRPYEQYF. Here the CDR3 DNA reads TGTGCCAGCAGTTGGGCTCAGAGACCCTACGAGCAGTACTTC. V and J are TRBV6-5 and TRBJ2-7; D ambiguous. CDR3 length: 14 amino acids. Looked up from germline, CDR1 is MNHEY and CDR2 is SVGAGI. Trimming cost V 4 bases and J 2 bases, with 12 bases left between them.

This clonotype was detected many times. The CDR3 region is CASSYSTRTGELFF. The CDR3 DNA follows: TGTGCCAGCAGTTACTCGACCCGTACCGGGGAGCTGTTTTTT. The chain has TRBV6-5 and TRBJ2-2; D is undetermined. V lost 0 bases and J 5 bases, leaving 7 bases between the germline ends. Germline V gene sequence: CDR1 MNHEY, CDR2 SVGAGI. The CDR3 consists of 14 residues.

This clonotype occurred many times. The genes are TRBV4-3 and TRBJ2-5, with 11 nucleotides matching TRBD2. The junction had 7 bases not matched to a gene; V was cut back by 0 bases and J by 1 base. Germline V lookup: CDR1 LGHNA, CDR2 YSLEER. The CDR3 runs 18 residues. CDR3 residues: CASSQELRLAGSQETQYF. CDR3 sequence (DNA): TGCGCCAGCAGCCAAGAGTTGAGACTAGCGGGGTCCCAAGAGACCCAGTACTTC.

This clonotype was counted ten times or more. This chain connects TRBV19 to TRBJ1-5, with D maybe TRBD1 (6 bases). V lost 10 bases and J 6 bases, leaving 22 bases between the germline ends. The CDR3 extends over 15 amino acids. Per the germline V gene, CDR1 is LNHDA and CDR2 is SQIVND (reference sequence). CDR3 protein: CATESEQGNRQPQHF. CDR3 nucleotide sequence: TGTGCCACCGAATCCGAACAGGGAAATCGTCAGCCCCAGCATTTT.

This clonotype was observed at least ten times. V is TRBV24-1 and J is TRBJ1-5; no definite D call. The germline V gene encodes CDR1 KGHDR and CDR2 SFDVKD. The length of the CDR3 is 12 residues. Deletions cut 4 bases from V and 4 bases from J, with 4 bases between. The CDR3 spells CATSETNQPQHF. The CDR3, as DNA: TGTGCCACCAGTGAGACAAATCAGCCCCAGCATTTT.